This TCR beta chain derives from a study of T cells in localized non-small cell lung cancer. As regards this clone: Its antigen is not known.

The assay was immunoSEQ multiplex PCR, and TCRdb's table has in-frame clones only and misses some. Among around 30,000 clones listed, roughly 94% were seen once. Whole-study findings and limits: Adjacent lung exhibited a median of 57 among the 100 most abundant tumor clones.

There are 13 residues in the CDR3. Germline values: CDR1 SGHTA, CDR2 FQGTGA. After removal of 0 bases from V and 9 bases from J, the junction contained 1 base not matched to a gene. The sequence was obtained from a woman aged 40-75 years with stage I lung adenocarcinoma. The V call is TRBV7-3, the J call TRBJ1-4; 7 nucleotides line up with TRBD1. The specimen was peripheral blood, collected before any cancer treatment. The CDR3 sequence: CASSLTGGQKLFF. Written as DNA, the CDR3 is TGTGCCAGCAGCTTAACAGGGGGCCAAAAACTGTTTTTT.